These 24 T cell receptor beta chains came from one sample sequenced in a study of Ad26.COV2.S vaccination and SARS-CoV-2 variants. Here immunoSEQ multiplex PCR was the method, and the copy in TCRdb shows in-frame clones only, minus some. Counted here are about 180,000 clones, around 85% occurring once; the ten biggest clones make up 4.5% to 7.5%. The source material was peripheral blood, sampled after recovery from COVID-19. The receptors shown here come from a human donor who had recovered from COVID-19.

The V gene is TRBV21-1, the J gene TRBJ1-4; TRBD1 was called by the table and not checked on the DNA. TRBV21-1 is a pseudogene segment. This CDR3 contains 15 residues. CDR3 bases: TGTGCCAGCAGCCCCGGACAGGGAGGAGGTGAAAAACTGTTTTTT. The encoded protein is CASSPGQGGGEKLFF.

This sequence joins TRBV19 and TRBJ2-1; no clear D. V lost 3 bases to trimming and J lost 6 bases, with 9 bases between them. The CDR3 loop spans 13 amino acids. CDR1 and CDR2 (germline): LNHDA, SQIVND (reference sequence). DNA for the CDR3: TGTGCCAGTAGTATCGTCCCTCCCAATGAGCAGTTCTTC. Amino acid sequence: CASSIVPPNEQFF.

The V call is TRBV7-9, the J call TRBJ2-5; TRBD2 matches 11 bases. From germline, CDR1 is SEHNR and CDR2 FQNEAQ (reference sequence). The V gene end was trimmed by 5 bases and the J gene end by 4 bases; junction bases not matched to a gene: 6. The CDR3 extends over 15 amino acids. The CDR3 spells CASSPTSGRTETQYF. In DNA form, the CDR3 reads TGTGCCAGCAGCCCTACTAGCGGGAGAACAGAGACCCAGTACTTC. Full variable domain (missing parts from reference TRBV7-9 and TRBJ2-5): DTGVSQNPRHKITKRGQNVTFRCDPISEHNRLYWYRQTLGQGPEFLTYFQNEAQLEKSRLLSDRFSAERPKGSFSTLEIQRTEQGDSAMYLCASSPTSGRTETQYFGPGTRLLVL.

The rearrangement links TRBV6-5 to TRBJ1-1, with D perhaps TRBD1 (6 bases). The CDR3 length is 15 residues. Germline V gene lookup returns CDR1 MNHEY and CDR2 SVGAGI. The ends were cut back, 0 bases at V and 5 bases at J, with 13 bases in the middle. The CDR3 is CASSYSGGGGTEAFF. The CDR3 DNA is TGTGCCAGCAGTTACTCAGGGGGAGGGGGGACTGAAGCTTTCTTT.

CDR3 in DNA: TGTGCCAGCAGCCAAGATCTGCACTTGAACACTGAAGCTTTCTTT. Translated: CASSQDLHLNTEAFF. The gene calls are TRBV4-2 and TRBJ1-1, with D hard to call. V dropped 0 bases and J dropped 0 bases, with 8 bases sitting between them. The CDR3 sequence is 15 residues long. The germline V gene has CDR1 LGHNA and CDR2 YNFKEQ.

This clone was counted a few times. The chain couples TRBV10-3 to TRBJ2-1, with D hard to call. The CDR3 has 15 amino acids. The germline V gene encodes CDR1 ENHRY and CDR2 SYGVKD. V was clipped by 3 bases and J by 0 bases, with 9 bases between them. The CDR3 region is CAISDRLSSYNEQFF. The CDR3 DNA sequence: TGTGCCATCAGTGACAGGCTAAGCTCCTACAATGAGCAGTTCTTC.

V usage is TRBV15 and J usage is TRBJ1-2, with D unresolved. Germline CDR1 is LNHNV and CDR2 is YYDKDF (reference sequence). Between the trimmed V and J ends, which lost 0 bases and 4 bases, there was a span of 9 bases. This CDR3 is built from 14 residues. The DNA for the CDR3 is TGTGCCACCAGCAGAGATGGCAGACCCTATGGCTACACCTTC. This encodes CATSRDGRPYGYTF.

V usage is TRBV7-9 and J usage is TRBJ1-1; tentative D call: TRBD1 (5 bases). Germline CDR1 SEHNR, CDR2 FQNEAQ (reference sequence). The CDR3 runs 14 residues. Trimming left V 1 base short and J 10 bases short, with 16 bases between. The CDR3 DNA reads TGTGCCAGCAGCTTAGAGGCAGGGCTTATGAGAGCTTTCTTT. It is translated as CASSLEAGLMRAFF.

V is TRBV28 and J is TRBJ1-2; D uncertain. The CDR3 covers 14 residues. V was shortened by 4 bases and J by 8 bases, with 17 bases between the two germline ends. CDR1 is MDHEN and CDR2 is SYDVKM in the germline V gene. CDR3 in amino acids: CASSSPGAGSGYTF. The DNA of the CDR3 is TGTGCCAGCAGTTCACCGGGAGCCGGGTCCGGCTACACCTTC.

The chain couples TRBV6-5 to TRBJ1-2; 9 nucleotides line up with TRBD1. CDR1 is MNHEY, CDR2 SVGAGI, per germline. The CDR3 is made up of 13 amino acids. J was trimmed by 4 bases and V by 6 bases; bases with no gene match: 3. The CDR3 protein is CASRETGGYGYTF. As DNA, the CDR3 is TGTGCCAGCAGGGAGACAGGGGGCTATGGCTACACCTTC.

The CDR3 coding sequence is TGTGCCAGCAGTTTAGGTGGCAGGGGTGTCGAAAAACTGTTTTTT. This codes for CASSLGGRGVEKLFF. The rearrangement joins TRBV28 to TRBJ1-4; D perhaps matches TRBD1 (6 bases). Trimming left V 2 bases short and J 8 bases short, with 15 bases between. Germline loops: CDR1 MDHEN, CDR2 SYDVKM. CDR3 length equals 15 residues.

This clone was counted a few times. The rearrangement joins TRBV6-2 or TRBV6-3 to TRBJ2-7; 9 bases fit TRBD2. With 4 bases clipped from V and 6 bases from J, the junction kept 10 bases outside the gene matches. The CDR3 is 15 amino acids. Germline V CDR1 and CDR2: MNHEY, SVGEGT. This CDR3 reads CASSSRGSGSFEQYF. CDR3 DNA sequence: TGTGCCAGCAGTTCCAGGGGTAGCGGGAGCTTCGAGCAGTACTTC.

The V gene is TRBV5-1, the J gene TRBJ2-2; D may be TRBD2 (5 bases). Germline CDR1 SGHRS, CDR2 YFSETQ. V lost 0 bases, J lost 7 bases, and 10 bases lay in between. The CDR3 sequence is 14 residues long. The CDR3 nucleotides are TGCGCCAGCAGCTTGGAACTAGTGATCGGGGAGCTGTTTTTT. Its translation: CASSLELVIGELFF. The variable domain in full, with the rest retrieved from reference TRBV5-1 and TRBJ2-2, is KAGVTQTPRYLIKTRGQQVTLSCSPISGHRSVSWYQQTPGQGLQFLFEYFSETQRNKGNFPGRFSGRQFSNSRSEMNVSTLELGDSALYLCASSLELVIGELFFGEGSRLTVL.

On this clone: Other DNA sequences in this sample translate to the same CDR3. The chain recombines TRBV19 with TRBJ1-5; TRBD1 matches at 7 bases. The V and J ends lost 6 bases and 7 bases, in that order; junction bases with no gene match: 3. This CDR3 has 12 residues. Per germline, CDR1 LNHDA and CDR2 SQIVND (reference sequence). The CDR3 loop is CASRQGVQPQHF. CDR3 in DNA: TGTGCCAGTAGGCAGGGGGTACAGCCCCAGCATTTT.

As DNA, the CDR3 is TGTGCCAGCAATCTAGCGGGAGGTTTAACGCAGTATTTT. Residues: CASNLAGGLTQYF. The chain links TRBV9 to TRBJ2-3; TRBD2 agrees at 11 bases. J gave up 9 bases and V 6 bases, and 6 bases lay outside the gene matches. Looked up from germline, CDR1 is SGDLS and CDR2 is YYNGEE. The CDR3 length is 13 residues. Using reference TRBV9 and TRBJ2-3 for the parts outside the CDR3, the full variable domain is DSGVTQTPKHLITATGQRVTLRCSPRSGDLSVYWYQQSLDQGLQFLIQYYNGEERAKGNILERFSAQQFPDLHSELNLSSLELGDSALYFCASNLAGGLTQYFGPGTRLTVL.

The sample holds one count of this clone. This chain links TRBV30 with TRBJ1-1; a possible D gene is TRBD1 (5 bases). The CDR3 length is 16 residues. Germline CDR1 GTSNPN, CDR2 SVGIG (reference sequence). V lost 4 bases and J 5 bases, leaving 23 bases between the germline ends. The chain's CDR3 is CAWIKGLRQGGTEAFF. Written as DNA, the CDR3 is TGTGCCTGGATTAAGGGATTAAGGCAGGGCGGAACTGAAGCTTTCTTT.

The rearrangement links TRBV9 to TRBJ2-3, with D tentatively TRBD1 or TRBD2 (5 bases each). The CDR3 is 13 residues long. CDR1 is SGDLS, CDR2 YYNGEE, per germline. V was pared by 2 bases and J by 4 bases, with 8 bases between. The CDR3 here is CASSVGVADTQYF. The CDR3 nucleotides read TGTGCCAGCAGCGTGGGGGTGGCAGATACGCAGTATTTT.

The CDR3 region is CASSDGTSGMEQYF. In DNA, the CDR3 is TGTGCCAGCAGTGACGGGACTAGCGGGATGGAGCAGTACTTC. The chain has TRBV27 and TRBJ2-7; TRBD2 agrees at 13 bases. V gave up 5 bases and J gave up 7 bases; unmatched junction bases: 5. Germline CDR1 MNHEY, CDR2 SMNVEV (reference sequence). CDR3 length: 14 residues.

The CDR3 loop is CAWSVGNTEAFF. CDR3 sequence (DNA): TGTGCCTGGAGTGTGGGGAACACTGAAGCTTTCTTT. The rearrangement links TRBV30 to TRBJ1-1, with D hard to call. This CDR3 spans 12 amino acids. Trimming shortened V by 0 bases and J by 1 base, and 3 bases separated the two germline ends. CDR1 and CDR2 from the germline V gene are GTSNPN and SVGIG (reference sequence).

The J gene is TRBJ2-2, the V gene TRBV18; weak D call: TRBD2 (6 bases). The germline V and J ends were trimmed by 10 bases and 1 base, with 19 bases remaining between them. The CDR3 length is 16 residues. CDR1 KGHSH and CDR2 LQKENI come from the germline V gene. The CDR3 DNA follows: TGTGCCACCTGCGAGTGGGAGGTGGTGAACACCGGGGAGCTGTTTTTT. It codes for CATCEWEVVNTGELFF.

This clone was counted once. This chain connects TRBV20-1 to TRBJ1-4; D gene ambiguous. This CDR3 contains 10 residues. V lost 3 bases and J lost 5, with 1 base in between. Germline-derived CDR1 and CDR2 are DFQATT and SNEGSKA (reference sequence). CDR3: CSASNEKLFF. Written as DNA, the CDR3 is TGCAGTGCTAGCAATGAAAAACTGTTTTTT.

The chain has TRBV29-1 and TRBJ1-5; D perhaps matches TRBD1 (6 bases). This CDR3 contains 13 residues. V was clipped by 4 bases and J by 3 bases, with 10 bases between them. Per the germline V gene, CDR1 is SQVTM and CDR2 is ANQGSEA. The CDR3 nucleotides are TGCAGCGTTGGGGGGGCCGTCAATCAGCCCCAGCATTTT. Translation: CSVGGAVNQPQHF.

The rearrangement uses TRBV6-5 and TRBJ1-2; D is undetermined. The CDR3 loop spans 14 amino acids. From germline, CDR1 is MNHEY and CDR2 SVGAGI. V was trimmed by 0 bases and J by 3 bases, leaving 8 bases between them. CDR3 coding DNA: TGTGCCAGCAGTTACTCGGCGGATCACTATGGCTACACCTTC. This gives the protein CASSYSADHYGYTF.

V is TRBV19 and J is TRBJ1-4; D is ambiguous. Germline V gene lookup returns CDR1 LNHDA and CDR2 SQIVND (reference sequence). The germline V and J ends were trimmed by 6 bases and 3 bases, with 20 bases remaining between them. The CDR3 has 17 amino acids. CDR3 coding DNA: TGTGCCAGTAGCTTTGAAGGGTACCGGGATGCTAATGAAAAACTGTTTTTT. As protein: CASSFEGYRDANEKLFF.